This T cell receptor beta chain was captured in a study of blood T cell repertoires in COVID-19. Study-wide background: Researchers got acute and convalescent COVID-19 samples from the United States, Italy and Spain. Sources were T cells, B-cell-depleted T cells, or PBMCs; the material itself was cDNA or gDNA.

CDR1 and CDR2 (germline): LGHDT, YNNKEL (reference sequence). Trimming stripped 2 bases from V and 1 base from J, with 8 bases between. The CDR3 extends over 14 amino acids. Authors' methods: From reference gene primer amplification, estimates of nucleated cell counts were derived. Some clones are missing from TCRdb's copy, which holds only in-frame ones; the method was immunoSEQ multiplex PCR. V, J and clone size are taken as reported in that table, and D and trimming were inferred from the DNA itself. The repertoire holds roughly 250,000 clones, with 65% to 90% as singletons. This receptor was identified in a woman at least 80 years old with active or convalescent COVID-19. The sequencing input was peripheral blood. V and J are TRBV3-1 (or the pseudogene TRBV3-2) and TRBJ1-1; no firm D call. CDR3: CASSQFARNTEAFF. The CDR3 DNA is TGTGCCAGCAGCCAATTTGCCAGGAACACTGAAGCTTTCTTT.